This entry lists 18 T cell receptor beta chains sequenced from one sample in a study of blood T cells in healthy people across ages. Next came a second PCR, run for about 6 to 12 cycles, which used a sample-barcoded 5' primer along with a J-beta primer mix. TCRdb reprocessed the 5' RACE reads via MiXCR and lists one record per CDR3 protein. Of around 1,000,000 distinct CDR3 sequences listed, less than 25% are singletons. These data are also associated with another study on T cells of mothers and their children.

The sample taken for sequencing was blood. The receptors derive from a girl aged 2-10 years in good health.

The chain has TRBV3-1 and TRBJ2-5; a weak D match, TRBD1 (6 bases). With the DNA end fitting TRBJ2-7 better, the J assignment may be wrong. Germline assignment: CDR1 LGHDT and CDR2 YNNKEL (reference sequence). The CDR3 runs 16 residues. The CDR3 is CASSRTTGTSSYEQYF. DNA of the CDR3: TGTGCCAGCAGCCGGACCACCGGGACATCTTCCTACGAGCAGTACTTC.

This clonotype showed up just a few times. The gene calls are TRBV12-3 or TRBV12-4 and TRBJ1-3; perhaps TRBD1 as D (5 bases). V lost 8 bases to trimming and J lost 0 bases, with 20 bases between them. This CDR3 contains 17 residues. Here the CDR3 DNA reads TGTGCCAGCGACGGGCCGGGAGAGGGGAGCTCTGGAAACACCATATATTTT. This sequence encodes CASDGPGEGSSGNTIYF.

This rearrangement joins TRBV5-6 to TRBJ2-1; D gene ambiguous. Trimming cost V 4 bases and J 5 bases, with 10 bases left between them. Germline V gives CDR1 SGHDT, CDR2 YYEEEE. This CDR3 comprises 13 residues. CDR3 loop: CASSPLDHNEQFF. CDR3 in DNA: TGTGCCAGCAGCCCCCTGGACCACAATGAGCAGTTCTTC.

V is TRBV5-6 and J is TRBJ2-3, with D tentatively TRBD1 (6 bases). Trimming took off 4 bases at V and 4 bases at J, with 16 bases between the two ends. Germline V CDR1 and CDR2: SGHDT, YYEEEE. This CDR3 is built from 15 residues. The CDR3 DNA reads as TGTGCCAGCAGCCTTTCAGGGGTTGGGGCAGATACGCAGTATTTT. This encodes CASSLSGVGADTQYF.

For this clonotype: Germline is not matched at one junction end, which may reflect a read error. The gene calls are TRBV12-3 or TRBV12-4 and TRBJ2-3; D gene ambiguous. This CDR3 comprises 11 residues. The CDR3 protein is CASSPKDAQYF. The CDR3 nucleotides are TGTGCCAGCAGTCCTAAAGATGCGCAGTATTTT.

Comment on this clonotype: Without the conserved terminal phenylalanine or tryptophan, this CDR3 likely stems from a read error. This chain joins TRBV29-1 and TRBJ1-4; D gene ambiguous. Germline CDR1 reads SQVTM; CDR2 reads ANQGSEA. The CDR3 covers 13 residues. V dropped 6 bases and J dropped 8 bases, with 16 bases sitting between them. The CDR3 is CSVRRKLGEKLFL. CDR3 in DNA: TGCAGCGTGCGGCGTAAATTGGGGGAAAAACTGTTTCTT.

V and J are TRBV7-3 and TRBJ2-3; TRBD2 matches 8 bases. J lost 3 bases, V lost 4 bases, and 15 bases had no gene match. The CDR3 loop spans 18 amino acids. From germline, CDR1 is SGHTA and CDR2 FQGTGA. The CDR3 is CASSSAPPGGGYTDTQYF. CDR3 coding DNA: TGTGCCAGCAGCTCAGCCCCGCCTGGCGGGGGGTATACAGATACGCAGTATTTT. Full variable domain (outside the CDR3, taken from reference TRBV7-3 and TRBJ2-3): GAGVSQTPSNKVTEKGKYVELRCDPISGHTALYWYRQSLGQGPEFLIYFQGTGAADDSGLPNDRFFAVRPEGSVSTLKIQRTERGDSAVYLCASSSAPPGGGYTDTQYFGPGTRLTVL.

A few counts support this clonotype. This chain joins TRBV28 and TRBJ1-2; TRBD1 aligns across 7 bases. Trimming cost V 1 base and J 4 bases; bases outside gene matches: 15. The germline V gene has CDR1 MDHEN and CDR2 SYDVKM. The CDR3 covers 18 residues. The CDR3 nucleotides are TGTGCCAGCAGTTTATTTAGCGGTTGGGGACAGCGAGGCTATGGCTACACCTTC. Its translation: CASSLFSGWGQRGYGYTF.

The sample holds a few counts of this clonotype. The chain links TRBV11-2 to TRBJ2-5; D is ambiguous. TRBJ2-7 explains the end of the DNA better; the J call may be wrong. Germline lookup yields CDR1 SGHAT and CDR2 FQNNGV. The CDR3 has 16 residues. In DNA form, the CDR3 reads TGTGCCAGCAGCCCAAACCGGGCCCCCCTCCGATACGAGCAGTACTTC. Its protein product is CASSPNRAPLRYEQYF.

The rearrangement joins TRBV6-5 to TRBJ2-1; no clear D gene. This CDR3 has 14 amino acids. The ends were cut back, 6 bases at V and 0 bases at J, with 9 bases in the middle. Looked up from germline, CDR1 is MNHEY and CDR2 is SVGAGI. CDR3 DNA sequence: TGTGCCAGCAGCATCAACCCCTCCTACAATGAGCAGTTCTTC. Translation gives CASSINPSYNEQFF.

The chain is built from TRBV10-3 and TRBJ2-7; 11 nucleotides align to TRBD1. V trimming: 9 bases; J trimming: 3 bases; junction bases outside the gene matches: 13. This CDR3 spans 16 amino acids. CDR1 and CDR2 from the germline V gene are ENHRY and SYGVKD. Here the CDR3 DNA reads TGTGCCATAGGGACAGGGGGAAATGGCAACTTCTACGAGCAGTACTTC. This encodes CAIGTGGNGNFYEQYF.

This chain joins TRBV7-9 and TRBJ2-7, with 9 bases matching TRBD1. The CDR3 is made up of 15 amino acids. CDR1 and CDR2 from the germline V gene are SEHNR and FQNEAQ (reference sequence). After removal of 2 bases from V and 7 bases from J, the junction contained 9 bases not matched to a gene. CDR3 bases: TGTGCCAGCAGCTTATTCGGGGACAGGGCCGAAGAGCAGTACTTC. Encoded protein: CASSLFGDRAEEQYF.

This clonotype was counted between two and nine times. J is TRBJ2-5 and V is TRBV11-2; unclear D gene. V lost 0 bases and J 5 bases, leaving 16 bases between the germline ends. The CDR3 runs to 16 residues. Looked up from germline, CDR1 is SGHAT and CDR2 is FQNNGV. CDR3 sequence reads: CASSLEVWAGSETQYF. Written as DNA, the CDR3 is TGTGCCAGCAGCTTAGAGGTGTGGGCAGGAAGCGAGACCCAGTACTTC.

V is TRBV7-3 and J is TRBJ2-3, with 8 bases that match TRBD2. J gave up 4 bases and V 4 bases, and 4 bases lay outside the gene matches. The germline gives CDR1 SGHTA, CDR2 FQGTGA. The length of the CDR3 is 14 residues. CDR3 coding DNA: TGTGCCAGCAGCTCGGGGGGGCCCGCAGATACGCAGTATTTT. Protein product: CASSSGGPADTQYF.

This rearrangement joins TRBV9 to TRBJ1-1; tentative D call: TRBD1 (5 bases). CDR1 and CDR2 from the germline V gene are SGDLS and YYNGEE. CDR3 length equals 14 residues. V lost 0 bases, J lost 4 bases, and 10 bases lay in between. The CDR3 coding sequence is TGTGCCAGCAGCGTAGACAGGCTTGGCACTGAAGCTTTCTTT. Translating it yields CASSVDRLGTEAFF.

J is TRBJ2-1 and V is TRBV7-2, with unresolved D. The CDR3 sequence is 17 residues long. V shed 2 bases and J shed 6 bases, with 20 bases lying between them. CDR1 is SGHTA, CDR2 FQGNSA, per germline. The CDR3 sequence: CASSLYGELASRNEQFF. DNA for the CDR3: TGTGCCAGCAGCTTATATGGGGAACTGGCCTCCCGCAATGAGCAGTTCTTC.

V is TRBV20-1 and J is TRBJ1-2; TRBD1 matches at 8 bases. V lost 7 bases to trimming and J lost 3 bases; unmatched junction nucleotides: 7. The CDR3 totals 13 residues. Germline lookup yields CDR1 DFQATT and CDR2 SNEGSKA (reference sequence). DNA for the CDR3: TGCAGTGTCCGAAAGACAGGGGACTATGGCTACACCTTC. This gives the protein CSVRKTGDYGYTF.

The V and J genes are TRBV11-1 and TRBJ2-1; 10 positions match TRBD2. Per the germline V gene, CDR1 is SGHAT and CDR2 is FQDESV (reference sequence). V lost 5 bases, J lost 6 bases, and 13 bases stayed unmatched. This CDR3 spans 17 amino acids. The CDR3 here is CASSTPGSGRASNEQFF. The CDR3 DNA follows: TGTGCCAGCAGCACCCCCGGGAGCGGGAGGGCCTCCAATGAGCAGTTCTTC.